The text below deals with one TCR beta chain. The sample originates from a study of immune characterization of retroperitoneal liposarcoma. From the PCR reads, TCRdb called clonotypes with MiXCR, one entry per CDR3 protein. The data show 1,600 or so distinct CDR3 sequences, with 40% to 55% seen just once and roughly 20% held by the top ten. This receptor was identified in a female donor with retroperitoneal liposarcoma. Sample: tumor tissue.

DNA of the CDR3: TGTGCCAGCAGTTCGGCCTACGAGCAGTACTTC. Translation gives CASSSAYEQYF. V and J are TRBV12-3 or TRBV12-4 and TRBJ2-5; D uncertain. Matching the DNA end better, TRBJ2-7 makes the J call doubtful. There are 11 residues in the CDR3.